These 27 T cell receptor beta chains originate from one sample sequenced in a study of cytomegalovirus exposure and HLA in healthy donors. This PCR relied on a set of 60 Vbeta primers and 13 Jbeta primers. Sequenced by immunoSEQ multiplex PCR; TCRdb stores in-frame clones only, minus some. The sample consists of about 140,000 clones, about 80% of them appearing once. Sequenced material: PBMCs. The receptors come from a woman aged 40 to 50 in good health and CMV-seronegative.

This chain connects TRBV5-4 to TRBJ2-5; TRBD1 matches 8 bases. J gave up 0 bases and V 4 bases, and 5 bases lay outside the gene matches. CDR3 length: 15 residues. Germline V gene sequence: CDR1 SGHNT, CDR2 YYREEE (reference sequence). The DNA of the CDR3 is TGTGCCAGCAGCCGCCGGACAGGGTACCAAGAGACCCAGTACTTC. It encodes CASSRRTGYQETQYF. Variable domain in full (rest from reference TRBV5-4 and TRBJ2-5): ETGVTQSPTHLIKTRGQQVTLRCSSQSGHNTVSWYQQALGQGPQFIFQYYREEENGRGNFPPRFSGLQFPNYSSELNVNALELDDSALYLCASSRRTGYQETQYFGPGTRLLVL.

The chain employs TRBV6-5 and TRBJ1-2; TRBD1 might be the D (6 bases). CDR1 is MNHEY and CDR2 is SVGAGI in the germline V gene. CDR3 length: 13 residues. Trimming took off 6 bases at V and 8 bases at J, with 16 bases between the two ends. The CDR3 coding sequence is TGTGCCAGCAGATCAGAGGGGGTGGGGGGCTACACCTTC. This gives the protein CASRSEGVGGYTF.

This clone was observed a handful of times. V usage is TRBV28 and J usage is TRBJ1-2; TRBD1 matches at 11 bases. Looked up from germline, CDR1 is MDHEN and CDR2 is SYDVKM. This CDR3 has 13 residues. The trim removed 5 bases at V and 7 bases at J, leaving 3 bases unmatched. CDR3 sequence reads: CASSTGQGGGYTF. The CDR3 nucleotides are TGTGCCAGCAGTACGGGACAGGGGGGTGGCTACACCTTC.

The gene calls are TRBV18 and TRBJ2-7, with D possibly matching TRBD2 (5 bases). The V and J ends lost 1 base and 2 bases respectively, with 9 bases between them. The CDR3 is 14 amino acids. Germline V lookup: CDR1 KGHSH, CDR2 LQKENI. The CDR3 bases are TGTGCCAGCTCACCACAGGGAGCTACCTACGAGCAGTACTTC. Translated: CASSPQGATYEQYF.

The chain couples TRBV6-4 to TRBJ2-1, with TRBD2 as a possible D gene (6 bases). The germline V gene encodes CDR1 MRHNA and CDR2 SNTAGT. Trimming pared 6 bases from V and 0 bases from J, leaving 12 bases between. This CDR3 is 15 amino acids long. CDR3 protein: CASSALGSSYNEQFF. The CDR3 DNA follows: TGTGCCAGCAGCGCCCTCGGGAGCTCCTACAATGAGCAGTTCTTC.

V gene TRBV5-6 combines with J gene TRBJ2-7; D may be TRBD2 (5 bases). Germline loops: CDR1 SGHDT, CDR2 YYEEEE. This CDR3 is built from 17 residues. V was shortened by 4 bases and J by 3 bases, with 23 bases between the two germline ends. DNA for the CDR3: TGTGCCAGCAGCCCCCGGAGGACTTCCCCTAATATCTACGAGCAGTACTTC. This sequence encodes CASSPRRTSPNIYEQYF.

Remarks on this clone: One end of the junction varies from germline; a read error may be responsible. This chain uses TRBV27 with TRBJ2-7; TRBD1 matches 8 bases. This CDR3 contains 15 residues. Germline V gives CDR1 MNHEY, CDR2 SMNVEV (reference sequence). The CDR3 loop reads CASSISGTGALEQYF. The CDR3 nucleotides read TGTGCCAGCAGTATATCCGGGACAGGAGCCCTCGAGCAGTACTTC.

The chain is built from TRBV9 and TRBJ2-1; 9 bases line up with TRBD2. This CDR3 spans 17 amino acids. V was clipped by 2 bases and J by 4 bases; unmatched bases: 10. Germline assignment: CDR1 SGDLS and CDR2 YYNGEE. CDR3 loop: CASSVENLAGRYNEQFF. The CDR3 nucleotides are TGTGCCAGCAGCGTCGAAAATCTAGCGGGGAGATACAATGAGCAGTTCTTC.

The chain employs TRBV5-8 and TRBJ1-4; weak D call: TRBD1 (6 bases). The germline V gene has CDR1 SGHTS and CDR2 YDEGEE. The CDR3 length is 15 residues. The V gene lost 5 bases and the J gene lost 0 bases, with 11 bases spanning the gap. The DNA of the CDR3 is TGTGCCAGCAGATATAGGGGGACAACTAATGAAAAACTGTTTTTT. Its translation is CASRYRGTTNEKLFF.

Details on this clone: The same CDR3 is also encoded by other DNA sequences in this sample. This chain joins TRBV28 and TRBJ1-2; D unclear. The length of the CDR3 is 12 residues. The germline V gene has CDR1 MDHEN and CDR2 SYDVKM. Trimming cost V 3 bases and J 4 bases, with 6 bases left between them. The CDR3 coding sequence is TGTGCCAGCAGTTTCCTCGGCTATGGCTACACCTTC. Its translation: CASSFLGYGYTF.

The CDR3 sequence: CASSLEGLRENYDNEQFF. CDR3 coding DNA: TGTGCCAGCAGCTTGGAGGGACTTCGGGAGAATTATGACAATGAGCAGTTCTTC. The rearrangement uses TRBV11-2 and TRBJ2-1, with D perhaps matching TRBD2 (6 bases). Trimming cost V 3 bases and J 5 bases, with 23 bases left between them. The CDR3 loop spans 18 amino acids. Per the germline V gene, CDR1 is SGHAT and CDR2 is FQNNGV.

Turning to this clone: Other nucleotide sequences from this sample produce the same CDR3. This chain links TRBV6-5 with TRBJ2-7; no clear D. CDR1 MNHEY and CDR2 SVGAGI come from the germline V gene. The CDR3 loop spans 13 amino acids. The V and J ends lost 0 bases and 4 bases respectively, with 7 bases between them. The chain's CDR3 is CASSYSRSYEQYF. The CDR3 DNA sequence: TGTGCCAGCAGTTACTCGAGAAGTTACGAGCAGTACTTC.

The CDR3 region is CASLGEAAPDTQYF. CDR3 in DNA: TGCGCCAGTTTAGGGGAGGCCGCCCCAGATACGCAGTATTTT. The J gene is TRBJ2-3, the V gene TRBV4-1; D possibly corresponds to TRBD2 (6 bases). The CDR3 is 14 amino acids. Germline CDR1 and CDR2: MGHRA and YSYEKL. Trimming removed 9 bases at V and 4 bases at J, with 17 bases between.

The gene calls are TRBV7-2 and TRBJ2-7; D gene uncertain. Trimming shortened V by 2 bases and J by 2 bases, and 7 bases separated the two germline ends. The germline V gene encodes CDR1 SGHTA and CDR2 FQGNSA. This CDR3 is built from 13 residues. CDR3 DNA: TGTGCCAGCAGCTTAACAGCACCCTACGAGCAGTACTTC. This gives the protein CASSLTAPYEQYF.

The chain uses TRBV6-1 and TRBJ1-2; D perhaps matches TRBD1 (6 bases). This CDR3 comprises 14 residues. The germline gives CDR1 MNHNS, CDR2 SASEGT. The V gene lost 2 bases and the J gene lost 3 bases, with 10 bases spanning the gap. In nucleotides, the CDR3 is TGTGCCAGCAGTGAACAGGGACAATACTATGGCTACACCTTC. Translated, it gives CASSEQGQYYGYTF.

The CDR3 reads CASSFTGRANTEAFF. In nucleotides, the CDR3 is TGTGCCAGCAGTTTTACCGGGAGGGCGAACACTGAAGCTTTCTTT. The chain links TRBV28 to TRBJ1-1; no reliable D call. The CDR3 extends over 15 amino acids. In germline, CDR1 is MDHEN, CDR2 SYDVKM. Trimming took off 3 bases at V and 1 base at J, with 12 bases between the two ends.

The rearrangement uses TRBV6-5 and TRBJ2-1, with 8 bases aligning to TRBD2. The CDR3 totals 15 residues. Germline lookup yields CDR1 MNHEY and CDR2 SVGAGI. V was clipped by 5 bases and J by 1 base; unmatched bases: 4. DNA of the CDR3: TGTGCCAGCAGTATCGGGACTAGTTCCTACAATGAGCAGTTCTTC. Its translation is CASSIGTSSYNEQFF.

This clone showed up just a few times. J is TRBJ1-4 and V is TRBV9; D perhaps matches TRBD1 (6 bases). Trimming cost V 4 bases and J 7 bases, with 23 bases left between them. This CDR3 has 17 residues. Germline CDR1 reads SGDLS; CDR2 reads YYNGEE. The CDR3 DNA follows: TGTGCCAGCAGCTTAGGTCCACCCAGGGGTGCAGGTGAAAAACTGTTTTTT. It translates to CASSLGPPRGAGEKLFF.

The chain links TRBV4-3 to TRBJ2-7; D is perhaps TRBD2 (6 bases). Germline-derived CDR1 and CDR2 are LGHNA and YSLEER. V was trimmed by 0 bases and J by 0 bases, leaving 12 bases between them. The CDR3 is made up of 16 amino acids. As DNA, the CDR3 is TGCGCCAGCAGCCAAGAGCCGGGGGTTACCTCCTACGAGCAGTACTTC. It translates to CASSQEPGVTSYEQYF.

The V call is TRBV6-5, the J call TRBJ2-7, with TRBD2 matching 10 bases. CDR1 and CDR2 from the germline V gene are MNHEY and SVGAGI. The CDR3 is 15 residues long. The V and J ends lost 2 bases and 3 bases, in that order; junction bases with no gene match: 4. The CDR3 DNA follows: TGTGCCAGCAGTTACACAGTAGCGGGAGGCTACGAGCAGTACTTC. Translating gives CASSYTVAGGYEQYF.

The genes are TRBV4-1 and TRBJ2-2, with 8 bases lining up with TRBD1. The length of the CDR3 is 17 residues. Germline trimming cut 0 bases from V and 6 bases from J; bases unmatched to any gene: 9. The germline V gene has CDR1 MGHRA and CDR2 YSYEKL. The CDR3 nucleotides are TGCGCCAGCAGCCAAGATCAGGGACAGGCTGGGGCCGGGGAGCTGTTTTTT. Encoded protein: CASSQDQGQAGAGELFF.

The V gene is TRBV28, the J gene TRBJ1-1; 11 bases agree with TRBD1. Germline CDR1 and CDR2: MDHEN and SYDVKM. V gave up 10 bases and J gave up 5 bases; unmatched junction bases: 18. The CDR3 sequence is 17 residues long. The CDR3 loop is CANTYLTAGQGATEAFF. The DNA of the CDR3 is TGTGCCAATACATATCTCACCGCTGGACAGGGGGCAACTGAAGCTTTCTTT.

The chain recombines TRBV5-1 with TRBJ2-7; TRBD1 might be the D (5 bases). Trimming removed 1 base from V and 3 bases from J, with 8 bases in between. This CDR3 is 13 amino acids long. The germline gives CDR1 SGHRS, CDR2 YFSETQ. CDR3 sequence reads: CASSLTGFYEQYF. The DNA of the CDR3 is TGCGCCAGCAGCTTGACAGGTTTCTACGAGCAGTACTTC. Full variable domain (missing parts from reference TRBV5-1 and TRBJ2-7): KAGVTQTPRYLIKTRGQQVTLSCSPISGHRSVSWYQQTPGQGLQFLFEYFSETQRNKGNFPGRFSGRQFSNSRSEMNVSTLELGDSALYLCASSLTGFYEQYFGPGTRLTVT.

The chain employs TRBV5-1 and TRBJ2-5, with D unresolved. The CDR3 is 14 residues long. Trimming stripped 1 base from V and 2 bases from J, with 9 bases between. Germline-derived CDR1 and CDR2 are SGHRS and YFSETQ. The CDR3 DNA sequence: TGCGCCAGCAGCTTGAAGGCGGTTCAAGAGACCCAGTACTTC. This sequence encodes CASSLKAVQETQYF.

The CDR3 loop is CASSLNRDFPREQYF. The CDR3, as DNA: TGCGCCAGCAGCCTAAACCGGGACTTCCCCCGGGAGCAGTACTTC. The chain recombines TRBV4-1 with TRBJ2-5, with D perhaps matching TRBD2 (6 bases). CDR1 is MGHRA, CDR2 YSYEKL, per germline. The CDR3 is 15 amino acids. With 4 bases removed from V and 11 bases from J, the gap between germline ends came to 23 bases.

Remarks on this clone: At one end the junction does not follow the germline gene, possibly because of a read error. The rearrangement links TRBV28 to TRBJ1-3, with a tentative D call TRBD1 (5 bases). The CDR3 runs 17 residues. The germline CDR1 and CDR2 sequences are MDHEN and SYDVKM. The DNA of the CDR3 is TGTGCCAGCAGTTTAAAGATACGGGGGATCTCTGGAGACACCATATATTTT. The encoded protein is CASSLKIRGISGDTIYF.

CDR3 bases: TGTGCCACCAGCAGAGAGTACGGGGGGCTGACAGATACGCAGTATTTT. It specifies CATSREYGGLTDTQYF. The chain combines TRBV15 with TRBJ2-3, with D maybe TRBD2 (7 bases). The germline CDR1 and CDR2 sequences are LNHNV and YYDKDF (reference sequence). V was trimmed by 0 bases and J by 3 bases, leaving 13 bases between them. The CDR3 is made up of 16 amino acids.